This T cell receptor (beta chain) was retrieved from a study of blood T cell repertoires in COVID-19. This clone showed up many times. The germline V gene encodes CDR1 SEHNR and CDR2 FQNEAQ (reference sequence). V trimming: 1 base; J trimming: 5 bases; junction bases outside the gene matches: 4. This CDR3 spans 14 amino acids. The method was immunoSEQ multiplex PCR; TCRdb's version includes in-frame clones alone and lacks a portion of them. This sample carries under 200,000 clones, roughly nine tenths of them seen once, and the ten largest clones take roughly 0.78%. The gene calls are TRBV7-9 and TRBJ2-7, with 8 bases lining up with TRBD2. This TCR was recovered from a woman in her 70s with acute or convalescent COVID-19. The sequencing sample was made of peripheral blood. For the CDR3, the DNA is TGTGCCAGCAGCTTAGAGGCACTAGCGGACGAGCAGTACTTC. It codes for CASSLEALADEQYF.